This T cell receptor beta chain was captured by sequencing in a study of blood T cell repertoires in COVID-19. Study details: From the United States, Italy and Spain came samples of acute and convalescent COVID-19. The cDNA or gDNA used as material had been derived from T cells, B-cell-depleted T cells, or PBMCs.

The V gene end was trimmed by 8 bases and the J gene end by 6 bases; junction bases not matched to a gene: 3. The germline CDR1 and CDR2 sequences are MNHEY and SVGAGI. This CDR3 region has 11 residues. How the authors handled the data: Reference gene primer amplification gave nucleated cell count estimates. Assay: immunoSEQ multiplex PCR; the TCRdb copy retains only in-frame clones and omits some. V, J and clone size are taken as reported in that table, and D and trimming were inferred from the DNA itself. The sample records 250,000 to 350,000 clones, 70% to 90% being singletons. This rearrangement joins TRBV6-5 to TRBJ2-7, with 8 bases lining up with TRBD2. Sequencing used peripheral blood. This sequence originates from a young woman who had recovered from COVID-19. The CDR3 DNA sequence: TGTGCCAGCGGAACTAGCGGCGAGCAGTACTTC. Amino acids: CASGTSGEQYF.